Following are 19 T cell receptor beta chains from one sample sequenced in a study of blood T cell repertoires in COVID-19. TCRdb's copy holds only in-frame clones and misses some; the assay was immunoSEQ multiplex PCR. The repertoire has under 250,000 clones, 84% of them found once; the top ten carry roughly 5.3%. Sequenced sample: peripheral blood. These receptors originate from a woman aged 55-75 years who had recovered from COVID-19.

V is TRBV4-1 and J is TRBJ1-1, with a weak D call TRBD1 (5 bases). In germline, CDR1 is MGHRA, CDR2 YSYEKL. CDR3 length equals 14 residues. Trimming stripped 4 bases from V and 5 bases from J, with 14 bases between. CDR3 sequence: CASSPPRAATEAFF. CDR3 DNA sequence: TGCGCCAGCAGCCCCCCCAGGGCAGCGACTGAAGCTTTCTTT.

This clone was counted a single time. This chain connects TRBV5-8 to TRBJ1-5, with D perhaps matching TRBD1 (5 bases). Trimming left V 0 bases short and J 0 bases short, with 13 bases between. This CDR3 contains 17 residues. Germline-derived CDR1 and CDR2 are SGHTS and YDEGEE. This chain's CDR3 is CASSLGGGAYSNQPQHF. The CDR3 DNA sequence: TGTGCCAGCAGCTTGGGGGGGGGAGCCTATAGCAATCAGCCCCAGCATTTT.

The V gene is TRBV7-9, the J gene TRBJ1-2; a weak D match, TRBD1 (5 bases). The V gene lost 8 bases and the J gene lost 3 bases, with 13 bases spanning the gap. The CDR3 has 13 amino acids. Germline V CDR1 and CDR2: SEHNR, FQNEAQ (reference sequence). Here the CDR3 DNA reads TGTGCCAGCGAACGGGGGGAGGACTATGGCTACACCTTC. This sequence encodes CASERGEDYGYTF. The full variable domain, its missing parts supplied by reference TRBV7-9 and TRBJ1-2, is DTGVSQNPRHKITKRGQNVTFRCDPISEHNRLYWYRQTLGQGPEFLTYFQNEAQLEKSRLLSDRFSAERPKGSFSTLEIQRTEQGDSAMYLCASERGEDYGYTFGSGTRLTVV.

The V call is TRBV11-2, the J call TRBJ1-1; no clear D gene. Trimming removed 0 bases from V and 0 bases from J, with 11 bases in between. Germline lookup yields CDR1 SGHAT and CDR2 FQNNGV. The CDR3 is 16 amino acids. Here the CDR3 reads CASSLDGPAMNTEAFF. The CDR3, as DNA: TGTGCCAGCAGCTTAGATGGGCCCGCCATGAACACTGAAGCTTTCTTT. The full variable domain, completed using reference TRBV11-2 and TRBJ1-1, is EAGVAQSPRYKIIEKRQSVAFWCNPISGHATLYWYQQILGQGPKLLIQFQNNGVVDDSQLPKDRFSAERLKGVDSTLKIQPAKLEDSAVYLCASSLDGPAMNTEAFFGQGTRLTVV.

The chain combines TRBV6-5 with TRBJ2-1, with TRBD1 matching 9 bases. Trimming at V came to 8 bases and at J to 2 bases, leaving 4 bases not matched to a gene. The CDR3 has 14 residues. Germline CDR1 reads MNHEY; CDR2 reads SVGAGI. The CDR3 coding sequence is TGTGCCAGCTTTGGGACAGGGACCTACAATGAGCAGTTCTTC. Protein: CASFGTGTYNEQFF.

There are a few counts of this clone. V is TRBV5-7 and J is TRBJ1-5; 7 positions match TRBD1. TRBV5-7 is marked as an open reading frame, function uncertain. With 2 bases clipped from V and 1 base from J, the junction kept 9 bases outside the gene matches. The CDR3 covers 17 residues. The CDR3 nucleotides are TGTGCCAGCAGCTTCCCCAGACAGGGTGAGAGCAATCAGCCCCAGCATTTT. Encoded protein: CASSFPRQGESNQPQHF.

This chain joins TRBV19 and TRBJ2-7, with 11 positions matching TRBD2. The germline CDR1 and CDR2 sequences are LNHDA and SQIVND (reference sequence). There are 15 residues in the CDR3. The trim removed 0 bases at V and 4 bases at J, leaving 2 bases unmatched. CDR3 nucleotides: TGTGCCAGTAGTATAGATCGGACTAGCGGGTACGAGCAGTACTTC. Its translation is CASSIDRTSGYEQYF.

The chain couples TRBV3-1 (or the pseudogene TRBV3-2) to TRBJ2-7; D gene unclear. Trimming stripped 1 base from V and 6 bases from J, with 10 bases between. CDR3 length: 13 amino acids. CDR1 is LGHDT and CDR2 is YNNKEL in the germline V gene (reference sequence). The CDR3 sequence is CASSQVNPGEQYF. CDR3 nucleotide sequence: TGTGCCAGCAGCCAAGTGAACCCAGGCGAGCAGTACTTC.

J is TRBJ1-5 and V is TRBV19, with TRBD1 as a possible D gene (6 bases). This CDR3 spans 19 amino acids. The germline CDR1 and CDR2 sequences are LNHDA and SQIVND (reference sequence). V was clipped by 4 bases and J by 0 bases, with 22 bases between them. CDR3 DNA: TGTGCCAGTAGTACGAGAAATCGCTTGACAGGATTTAGCAATCAGCCCCAGCATTTT. Amino acids: CASSTRNRLTGFSNQPQHF.

This chain uses TRBV7-2 with TRBJ1-3; no firm D call. The V and J ends lost 1 base and 0 bases respectively, with 16 bases between them. The CDR3 runs to 18 residues. Looked up from germline, CDR1 is SGHTA and CDR2 is FQGNSA. DNA for the CDR3: TGTGCCAGCAGCTTAGAAGTCAGCAGGCCAATCTCTGGAAACACCATATATTTT. Its protein product is CASSLEVSRPISGNTIYF.

This chain joins TRBV13 and TRBJ1-2, with 9 bases aligning to TRBD1. V lost 5 bases, J lost 4 bases, and 17 bases stayed unmatched. The CDR3 totals 18 residues. The germline CDR1 and CDR2 sequences are PRHDT and FYEKMQ (reference sequence). The CDR3 loop reads CASSPEGTGLGVRYGYTF. The CDR3 coding sequence is TGTGCCAGCAGCCCTGAGGGGACAGGGTTAGGAGTACGCTATGGCTACACCTTC.

The chain links TRBV2 to TRBJ2-1; D is undetermined. This CDR3 spans 15 amino acids. Germline lookup yields CDR1 SNHLY and CDR2 FYNNEI. The V and J ends lost 6 bases and 0 bases respectively, with 12 bases between them. CDR3 bases: TGTGCCAGCAGCTTAGAGCCGAGCTCCTACAATGAGCAGTTCTTC. This translates into CASSLEPSSYNEQFF. Filled out from reference TRBV2 and TRBJ2-1, the complete variable domain reads EPEVTQTPSHQVTQMGQEVILRCVPISNHLYFYWYRQILGQKVEFLVSFYNNEISEKSEIFDDQFSVERPDGSNFTLKIRSTKLEDSAMYFCASSLEPSSYNEQFFGPGTRLTVL.

This clone has just one count. This CDR3 is CASSGSGTVNTEAFF. The CDR3 bases are TGCGCCAGCAGCGGCTCCGGGACAGTTAACACTGAAGCTTTCTTT. The V gene is TRBV5-1, the J gene TRBJ1-1, with 7 bases that match TRBD1. The trim removed 4 bases at V and 2 bases at J, leaving 8 bases unmatched. The CDR3 consists of 15 residues. CDR1 and CDR2 from the germline V gene are SGHRS and YFSETQ.

V gene TRBV5-1 combines with J gene TRBJ1-1, with D maybe TRBD1 (6 bases). V lost 3 bases to trimming and J lost 1 base, with 13 bases between them. Per germline, CDR1 SGHRS and CDR2 YFSETQ. The CDR3 sequence is 15 residues long. CDR3 region: CASSSRTVQNTEAFF. The CDR3 DNA reads TGCGCCAGCAGCTCCAGGACAGTCCAGAACACTGAAGCTTTCTTT.

CDR3 coding DNA: TGTGCCATCACCCCTAATCAGGGGAAAGTGGACACCATATATTTT. Protein product: CAITPNQGKVDTIYF. The chain carries TRBV10-3 and TRBJ1-3, with D tentatively TRBD1 (6 bases). The CDR3 runs 15 residues. Germline values: CDR1 ENHRY, CDR2 SYGVKD. Trimming shortened V by 7 bases and J by 8 bases, and 21 bases separated the two germline ends.

CDR3 in amino acids: CASSHPDRGAGEQYF. The DNA of the CDR3 is TGCGCCAGCAGCCACCCGGACAGGGGCGCGGGCGAGCAGTACTTC. This chain uses TRBV4-1 with TRBJ2-7; TRBD1 matches at 9 bases. V shed 3 bases, J shed 6 bases, and the junction held 9 bases outside the gene matches. Germline assignment: CDR1 MGHRA and CDR2 YSYEKL. The CDR3 is 15 amino acids.

V gene TRBV5-1 combines with J gene TRBJ1-2; 7 bases agree with TRBD1. This CDR3 contains 13 residues. V lost 4 bases to trimming and J lost 8 bases; unmatched junction nucleotides: 8. Per the germline V gene, CDR1 is SGHRS and CDR2 is YFSETQ. CDR3 in DNA: TGCGCCAGCAGCCCTGGGACAGAGAGGGGCTACACCTTC. Its protein product is CASSPGTERGYTF.

This chain links TRBV7-9 with TRBJ1-1, with D possibly matching TRBD1 (5 bases). CDR1 is SEHNR and CDR2 is FQNEAQ in the germline V gene (reference sequence). Trimming stripped 3 bases from V and 4 bases from J, with 9 bases between. This CDR3 region has 13 residues. The CDR3 region has the DNA TGTGCCAGCAGCTTCCAGGGTGGCACTGAAGCTTTCTTT. As protein: CASSFQGGTEAFF.

CDR3: CASSWDRGVGETQYF. In DNA, the CDR3 is TGTGCCAGCAGTTGGGACAGGGGGGTTGGAGAGACCCAGTACTTC. The chain links TRBV21-1 to TRBJ2-5; the listed D gene, TRBD1, was not tested against the DNA. TRBV21-1 is termed a pseudogene. The CDR3 extends over 15 amino acids.